The T cell receptor beta chain described here comes from a study of blood T cell repertoires in COVID-19. Profiled with immunoSEQ multiplex PCR; TCRdb holds only in-frame clones, not every one. The sample gives about 180,000 clones, approximately 85% of which show up once; roughly 8.7% is in the top ten. The germline gives CDR1 MGHRA, CDR2 YSYEKL. The V end was cut by 0 bases, the J end by 3 bases, with 11 bases between. CDR3 length equals 16 residues. Sequenced input: PBMCs or T cells enriched from blood (not recorded which). V and J are TRBV4-1 and TRBJ1-4, with TRBD1 as a possible D gene (5 bases). This clonotype originated in a woman aged 25 to 39 who had recovered from COVID-19. As DNA, the CDR3 is TGCGCCAGCAGCCAAGACGTGGGCAGGGCTAATGAAAAACTGTTTTTT. Residues: CASSQDVGRANEKLFF.